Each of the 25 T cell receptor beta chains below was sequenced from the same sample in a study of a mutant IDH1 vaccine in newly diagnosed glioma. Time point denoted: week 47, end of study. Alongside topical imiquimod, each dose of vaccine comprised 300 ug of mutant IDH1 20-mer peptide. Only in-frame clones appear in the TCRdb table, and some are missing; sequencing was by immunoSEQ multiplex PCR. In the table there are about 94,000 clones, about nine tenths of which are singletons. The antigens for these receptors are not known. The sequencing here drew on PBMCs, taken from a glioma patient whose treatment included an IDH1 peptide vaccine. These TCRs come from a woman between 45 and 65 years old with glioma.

CDR3 bases: TGTGCCAGCAGTTCGACAGGCCTAGCGAACACTGAAGCTTTCTTT. This sequence encodes CASSSTGLANTEAFF. The chain employs TRBV28 and TRBJ1-1, with TRBD1 as a possible D gene (6 bases). CDR3 size: 15 residues. Trimming pared 4 bases from V and 1 base from J, leaving 13 bases between. The germline V gene has CDR1 MDHEN and CDR2 SYDVKM.

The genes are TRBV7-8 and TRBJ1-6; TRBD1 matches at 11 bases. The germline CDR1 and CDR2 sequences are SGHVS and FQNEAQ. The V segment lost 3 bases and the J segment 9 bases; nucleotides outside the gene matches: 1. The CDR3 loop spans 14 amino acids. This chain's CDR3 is CASSFGQGASPLHF. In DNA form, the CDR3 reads TGTGCCAGCAGCTTCGGACAGGGGGCTTCACCCCTCCACTTT.

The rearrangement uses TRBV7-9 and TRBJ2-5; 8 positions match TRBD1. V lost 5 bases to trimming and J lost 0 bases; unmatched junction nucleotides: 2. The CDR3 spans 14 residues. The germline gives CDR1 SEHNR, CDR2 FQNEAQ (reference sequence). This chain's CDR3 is CASSPDRDQETQYF. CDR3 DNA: TGTGCCAGCAGCCCGGACAGGGACCAAGAGACCCAGTACTTC.

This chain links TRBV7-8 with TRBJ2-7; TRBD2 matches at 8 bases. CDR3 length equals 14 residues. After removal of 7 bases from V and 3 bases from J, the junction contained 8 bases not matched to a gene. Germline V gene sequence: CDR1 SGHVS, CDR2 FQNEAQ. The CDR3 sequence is CASKLRTSNYEQYF. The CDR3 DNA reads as TGTGCCAGCAAACTACGGACTAGCAACTACGAGCAGTACTTC.

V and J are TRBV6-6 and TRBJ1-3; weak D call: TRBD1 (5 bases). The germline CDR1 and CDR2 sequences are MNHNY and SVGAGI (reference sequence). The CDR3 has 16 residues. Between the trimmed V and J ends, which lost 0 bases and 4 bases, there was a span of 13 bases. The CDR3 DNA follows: TGTGCCAGCAGTTACTCGGGGCCAACGGTCGGAAACACCATATATTTT. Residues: CASSYSGPTVGNTIYF.

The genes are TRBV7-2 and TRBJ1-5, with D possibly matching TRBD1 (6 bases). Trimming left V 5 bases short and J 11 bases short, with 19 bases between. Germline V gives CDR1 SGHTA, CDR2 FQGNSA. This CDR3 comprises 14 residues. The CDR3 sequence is CASSPLSGHAAQHF. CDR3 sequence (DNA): TGTGCCAGCAGCCCATTATCGGGACACGCGGCCCAGCATTTT.

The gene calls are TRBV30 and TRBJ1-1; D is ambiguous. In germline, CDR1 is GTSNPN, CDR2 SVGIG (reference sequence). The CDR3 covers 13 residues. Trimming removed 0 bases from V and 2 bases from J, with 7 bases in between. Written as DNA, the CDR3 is TGTGCCTGGAGTGTGATGGGAAACACTGAAGCTTTCTTT. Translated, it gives CAWSVMGNTEAFF.

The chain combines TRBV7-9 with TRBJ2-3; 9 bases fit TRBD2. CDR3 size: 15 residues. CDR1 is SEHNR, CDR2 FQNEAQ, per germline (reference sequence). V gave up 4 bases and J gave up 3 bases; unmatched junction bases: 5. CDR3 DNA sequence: TGTGCCAGCAGCTCCCAGCGGGAGGTAACAGATACGCAGTATTTT. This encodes CASSSQREVTDTQYF.

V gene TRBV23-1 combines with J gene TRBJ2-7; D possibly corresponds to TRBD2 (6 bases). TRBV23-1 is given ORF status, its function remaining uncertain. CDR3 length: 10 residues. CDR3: CGLGGYEQYF. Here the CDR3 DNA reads TGCGGTTTGGGGGGCTACGAGCAGTACTTC.

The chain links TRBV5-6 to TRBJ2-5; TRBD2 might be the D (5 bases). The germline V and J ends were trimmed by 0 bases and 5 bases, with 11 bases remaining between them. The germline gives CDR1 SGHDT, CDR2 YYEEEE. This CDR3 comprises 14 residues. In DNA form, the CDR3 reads TGTGCCAGCAGCTTGGCGGCTAGCTATGAGACCCAGTACTTC. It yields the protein CASSLAASYETQYF.

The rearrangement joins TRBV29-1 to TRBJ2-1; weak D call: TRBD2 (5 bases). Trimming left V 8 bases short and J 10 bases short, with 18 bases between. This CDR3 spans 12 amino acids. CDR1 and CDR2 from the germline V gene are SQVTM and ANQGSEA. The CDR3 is CSITGRRYEQFF. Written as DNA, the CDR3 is TGCAGCATCACGGGAAGGCGTTACGAGCAGTTCTTC.

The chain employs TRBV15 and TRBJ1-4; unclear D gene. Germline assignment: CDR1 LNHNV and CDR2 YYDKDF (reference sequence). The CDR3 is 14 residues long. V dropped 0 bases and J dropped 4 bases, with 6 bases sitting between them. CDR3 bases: TGTGCCACCAGCAGAGATATCCTTAATGAAAAACTGTTTTTT. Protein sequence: CATSRDILNEKLFF.

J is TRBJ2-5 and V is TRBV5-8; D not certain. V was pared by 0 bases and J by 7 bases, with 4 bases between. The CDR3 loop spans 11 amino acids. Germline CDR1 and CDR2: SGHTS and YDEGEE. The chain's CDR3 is CASSLGGTQYF. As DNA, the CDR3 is TGTGCCAGCAGCTTGGGAGGGACCCAGTACTTC.

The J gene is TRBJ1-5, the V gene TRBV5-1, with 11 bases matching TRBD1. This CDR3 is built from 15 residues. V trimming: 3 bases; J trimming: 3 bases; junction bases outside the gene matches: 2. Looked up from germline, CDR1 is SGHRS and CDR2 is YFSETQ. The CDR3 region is CASSSGQGDNQPQHF. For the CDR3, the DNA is TGCGCCAGCAGCTCGGGACAGGGGGACAATCAGCCCCAGCATTTT. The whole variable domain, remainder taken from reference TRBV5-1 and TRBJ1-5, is KAGVTQTPRYLIKTRGQQVTLSCSPISGHRSVSWYQQTPGQGLQFLFEYFSETQRNKGNFPGRFSGRQFSNSRSEMNVSTLELGDSALYLCASSSGQGDNQPQHFGDGTRLSIL.

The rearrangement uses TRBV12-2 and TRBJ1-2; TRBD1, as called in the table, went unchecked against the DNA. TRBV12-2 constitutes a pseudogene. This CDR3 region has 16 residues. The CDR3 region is CASRPLWGTGHSGYTF. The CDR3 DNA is TGTGCAAGTCGCCCCCTATGGGGGACAGGGCATTCTGGCTACACCTTC.

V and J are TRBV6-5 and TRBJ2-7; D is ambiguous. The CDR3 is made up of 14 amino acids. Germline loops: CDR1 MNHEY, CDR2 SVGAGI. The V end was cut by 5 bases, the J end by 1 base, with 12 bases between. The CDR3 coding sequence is TGTGCCAGCAGTGAATCTCCCGGATCCTACGAGCAGTACTTC. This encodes CASSESPGSYEQYF.

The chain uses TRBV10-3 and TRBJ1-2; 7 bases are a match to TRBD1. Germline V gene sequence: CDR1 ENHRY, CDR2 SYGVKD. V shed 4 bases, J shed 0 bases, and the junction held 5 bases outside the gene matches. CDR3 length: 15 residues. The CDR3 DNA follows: TGTGCCATCAGTGTTGGGACAGCTTCTAACTATGGCTACACCTTC. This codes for CAISVGTASNYGYTF.

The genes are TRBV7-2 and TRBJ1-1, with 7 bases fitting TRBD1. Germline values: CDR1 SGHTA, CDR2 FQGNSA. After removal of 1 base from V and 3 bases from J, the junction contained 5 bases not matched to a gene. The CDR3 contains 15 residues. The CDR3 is CASSLGSGQDTEAFF. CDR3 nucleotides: TGTGCCAGCAGCTTAGGGTCCGGACAGGACACTGAAGCTTTCTTT.

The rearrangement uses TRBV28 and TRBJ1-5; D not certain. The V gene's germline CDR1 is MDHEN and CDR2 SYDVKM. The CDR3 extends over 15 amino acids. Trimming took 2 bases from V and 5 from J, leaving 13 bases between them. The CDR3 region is CASSLTTERHQPQHF. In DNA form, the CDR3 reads TGTGCCAGCAGTTTAACTACTGAACGTCATCAGCCCCAGCATTTT.

The CDR3 bases are TGTGCCAGCAGCATAGACGAAGATCAGCCCCAGCATTTT. It translates to CASSIDEDQPQHF. This rearrangement joins TRBV7-6 to TRBJ1-5, with D hard to call. V was shortened by 5 bases and J by 5 bases, with 10 bases between the two germline ends. The CDR3 extends over 13 amino acids. The V gene's germline CDR1 is SGHVS and CDR2 FNYEAQ.

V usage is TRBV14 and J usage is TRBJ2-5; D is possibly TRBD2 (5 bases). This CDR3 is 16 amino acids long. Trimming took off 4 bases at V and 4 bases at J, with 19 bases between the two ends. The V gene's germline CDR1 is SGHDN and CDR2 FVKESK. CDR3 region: CASSPGLPRRSETQYF. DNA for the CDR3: TGTGCCAGCAGCCCTGGGCTGCCAAGGAGGTCAGAGACCCAGTACTTC. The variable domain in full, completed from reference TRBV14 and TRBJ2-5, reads EAGVTQFPSHSVIEKGQTVTLRCDPISGHDNLYWYRRVMGKEIKFLLHFVKESKQDESGMPNNRFLAERTGGTYSTLKVQPAELEDSGVYFCASSPGLPRRSETQYFGPGTRLLVL.

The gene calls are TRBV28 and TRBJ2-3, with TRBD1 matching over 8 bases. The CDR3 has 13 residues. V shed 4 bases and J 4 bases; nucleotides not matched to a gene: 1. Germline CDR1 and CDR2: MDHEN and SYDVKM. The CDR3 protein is CASSSGQADTQYF. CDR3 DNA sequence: TGTGCCAGCAGTTCGGGACAGGCAGATACGCAGTATTTT.

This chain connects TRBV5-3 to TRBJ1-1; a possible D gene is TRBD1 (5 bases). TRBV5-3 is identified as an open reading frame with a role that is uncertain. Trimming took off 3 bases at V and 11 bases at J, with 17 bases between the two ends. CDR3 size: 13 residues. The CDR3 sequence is CARSSPGWGRAFF. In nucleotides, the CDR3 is TGTGCCAGAAGCTCCCCCGGCTGGGGCAGGGCTTTCTTT.

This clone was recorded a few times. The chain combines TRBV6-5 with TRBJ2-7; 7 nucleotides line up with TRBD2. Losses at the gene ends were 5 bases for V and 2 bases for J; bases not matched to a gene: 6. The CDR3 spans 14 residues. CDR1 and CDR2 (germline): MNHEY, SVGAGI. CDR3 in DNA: TGTGCCAGCAGTAAAGCTAGCGGAACCTACGAGCAGTACTTC. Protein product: CASSKASGTYEQYF.

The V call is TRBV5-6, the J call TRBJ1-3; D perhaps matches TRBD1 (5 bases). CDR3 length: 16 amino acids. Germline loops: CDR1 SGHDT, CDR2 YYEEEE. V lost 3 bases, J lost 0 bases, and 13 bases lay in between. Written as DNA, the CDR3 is TGTGCCAGCAGCTGGGGGACTTTCCGCTCTGGAAACACCATATATTTT. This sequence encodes CASSWGTFRSGNTIYF.